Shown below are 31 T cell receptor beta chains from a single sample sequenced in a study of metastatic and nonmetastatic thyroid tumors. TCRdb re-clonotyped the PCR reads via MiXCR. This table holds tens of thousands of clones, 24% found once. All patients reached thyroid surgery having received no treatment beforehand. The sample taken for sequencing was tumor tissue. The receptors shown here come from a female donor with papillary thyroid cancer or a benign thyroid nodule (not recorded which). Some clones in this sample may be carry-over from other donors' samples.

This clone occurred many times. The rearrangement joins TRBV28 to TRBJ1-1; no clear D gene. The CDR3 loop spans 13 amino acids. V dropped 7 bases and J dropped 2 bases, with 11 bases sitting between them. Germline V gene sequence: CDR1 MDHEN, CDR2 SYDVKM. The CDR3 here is CASTWAQNTEAFF. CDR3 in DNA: TGTGCCAGCACCTGGGCTCAAAACACTGAAGCTTTCTTT. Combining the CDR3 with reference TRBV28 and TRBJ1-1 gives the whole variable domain DVKVTQSSRYLVKRTGEKVFLECVQDMDHENMFWYRQDPGLGLRLIYFSYDVKMKEKGDIPEGYSVSREKKERFSLILESASTNQTSMYLCASTWAQNTEAFFGQGTRLTVV.

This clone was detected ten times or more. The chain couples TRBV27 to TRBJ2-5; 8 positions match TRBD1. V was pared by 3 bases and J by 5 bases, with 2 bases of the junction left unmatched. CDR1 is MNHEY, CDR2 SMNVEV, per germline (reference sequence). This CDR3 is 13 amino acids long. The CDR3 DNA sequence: TGTGCCAGCAGTTTGAACAGGGGGGAGACCCAGTACTTC. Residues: CASSLNRGETQYF.

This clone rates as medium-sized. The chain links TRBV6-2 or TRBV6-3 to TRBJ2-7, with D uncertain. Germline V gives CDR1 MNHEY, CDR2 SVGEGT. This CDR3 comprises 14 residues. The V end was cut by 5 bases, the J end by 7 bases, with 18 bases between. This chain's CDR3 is CASSMYWALEEQYF. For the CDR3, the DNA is TGTGCCAGCAGTATGTATTGGGCCTTAGAGGAGCAGTACTTC.

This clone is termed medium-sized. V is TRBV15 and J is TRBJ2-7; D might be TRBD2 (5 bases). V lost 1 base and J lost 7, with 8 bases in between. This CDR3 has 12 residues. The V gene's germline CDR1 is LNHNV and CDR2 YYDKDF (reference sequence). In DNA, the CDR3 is TGTGCCACCAGCAGAGGGACGGGGGAGCAGTACTTC. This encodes CATSRGTGEQYF.

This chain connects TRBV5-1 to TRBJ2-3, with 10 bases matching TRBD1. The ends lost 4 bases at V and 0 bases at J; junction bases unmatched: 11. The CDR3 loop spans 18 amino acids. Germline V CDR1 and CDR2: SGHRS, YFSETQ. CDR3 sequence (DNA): TGCGCCAGCAGCCCAACTTGGGGACAGGGGTTCAGCACAGATACGCAGTATTTT. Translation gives CASSPTWGQGFSTDTQYF.

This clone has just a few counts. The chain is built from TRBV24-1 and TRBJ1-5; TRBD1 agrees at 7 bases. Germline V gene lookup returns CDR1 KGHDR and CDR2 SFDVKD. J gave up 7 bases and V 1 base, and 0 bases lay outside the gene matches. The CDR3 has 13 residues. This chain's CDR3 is CATSDLGGQPQHF. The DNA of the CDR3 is TGTGCCACCAGTGATTTAGGGGGCCAGCCCCAGCATTTT.

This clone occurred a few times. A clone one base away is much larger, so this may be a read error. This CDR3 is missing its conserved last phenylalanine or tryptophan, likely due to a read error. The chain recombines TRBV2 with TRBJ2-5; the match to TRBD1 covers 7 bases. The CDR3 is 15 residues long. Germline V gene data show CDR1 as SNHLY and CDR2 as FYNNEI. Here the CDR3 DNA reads TGTTCCAGCACCAGCGACAGGGCAAACCAAGAGACCCAGTACTCC. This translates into CSSTSDRANQETQYS.

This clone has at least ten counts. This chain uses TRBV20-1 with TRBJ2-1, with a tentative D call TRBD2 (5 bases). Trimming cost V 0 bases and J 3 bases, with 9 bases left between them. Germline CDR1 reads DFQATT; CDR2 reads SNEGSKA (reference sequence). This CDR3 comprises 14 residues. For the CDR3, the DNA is TGCAGTGCTAGAGATACCGGGGACTACAATGAGCAGTTCTTC. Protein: CSARDTGDYNEQFF.

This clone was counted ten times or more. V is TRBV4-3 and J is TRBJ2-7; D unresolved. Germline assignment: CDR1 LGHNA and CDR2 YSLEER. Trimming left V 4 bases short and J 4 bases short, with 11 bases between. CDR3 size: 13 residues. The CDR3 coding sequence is TGCGCCAGCAGCCTAGGGAATAGGTACGAGCAGTACTTC. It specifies CASSLGNRYEQYF.

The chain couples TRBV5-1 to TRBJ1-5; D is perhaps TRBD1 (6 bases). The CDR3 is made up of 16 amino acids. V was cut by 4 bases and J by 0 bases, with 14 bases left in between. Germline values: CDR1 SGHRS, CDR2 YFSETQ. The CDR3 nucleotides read TGCGCCAGCAGCCTCGGGGGCCCTTTTAGCAATCAGCCCCAGCATTTT. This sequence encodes CASSLGGPFSNQPQHF.

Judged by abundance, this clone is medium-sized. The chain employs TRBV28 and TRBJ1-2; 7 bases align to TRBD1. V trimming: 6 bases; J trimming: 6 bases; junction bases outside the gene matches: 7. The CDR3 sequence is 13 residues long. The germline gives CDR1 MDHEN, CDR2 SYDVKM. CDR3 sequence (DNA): TGTGCCAGCAGGACGACAGGGTGGAATGGCTACACCTTC. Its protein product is CASRTTGWNGYTF.

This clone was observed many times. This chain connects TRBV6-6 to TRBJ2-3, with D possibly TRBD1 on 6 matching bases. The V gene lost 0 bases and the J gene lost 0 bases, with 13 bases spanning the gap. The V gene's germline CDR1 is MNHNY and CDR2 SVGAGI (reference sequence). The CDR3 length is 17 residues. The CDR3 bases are TGTGCCAGCAGTTACTCTACAGGGCAATCTAGCACAGATACGCAGTATTTT. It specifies CASSYSTGQSSTDTQYF.

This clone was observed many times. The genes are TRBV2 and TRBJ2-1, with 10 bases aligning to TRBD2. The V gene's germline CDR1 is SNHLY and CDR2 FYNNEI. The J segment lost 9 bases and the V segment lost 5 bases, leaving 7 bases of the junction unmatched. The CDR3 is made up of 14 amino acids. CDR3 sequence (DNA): TGTGCCAGCAGTAACAGCGGGGGGGCCGGTGAGCAGTTCTTC. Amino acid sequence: CASSNSGGAGEQFF.

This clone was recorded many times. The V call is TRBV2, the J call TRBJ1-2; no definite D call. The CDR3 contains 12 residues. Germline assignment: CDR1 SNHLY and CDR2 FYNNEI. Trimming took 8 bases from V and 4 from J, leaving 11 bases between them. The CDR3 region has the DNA TGTGCCAGCGTCATGTCGGCCTATGGCTACACCTTC. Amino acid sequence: CASVMSAYGYTF.

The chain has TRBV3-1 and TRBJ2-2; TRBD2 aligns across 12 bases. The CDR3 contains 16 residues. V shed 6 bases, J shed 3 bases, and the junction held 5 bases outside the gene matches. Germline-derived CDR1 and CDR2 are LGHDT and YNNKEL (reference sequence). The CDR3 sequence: CASRDSSGGDTGELFF. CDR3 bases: TGTGCCAGCAGAGATTCTAGCGGGGGGGACACCGGGGAGCTGTTTTTT.

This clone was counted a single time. DNA of the CDR3: TGTGCCAGCAGCTTAGAGACTCCGAGAGATACGCAGTATTTT. This sequence encodes CASSLETPRDTQYF. This sequence joins TRBV7-2 and TRBJ2-3; D remains unclear. This CDR3 region has 14 residues. CDR1 and CDR2 from the germline V gene are SGHTA and FQGNSA. V was pared by 1 base and J by 5 bases, with 10 bases between.

In DNA form, the CDR3 reads TGTGCCTGGAAGTACGGAGCAGGGTCGACCTATGGCTACACCTTC. Translating gives CAWKYGAGSTYGYTF. The chain has TRBV30 and TRBJ1-2, with D perhaps matching TRBD1 (5 bases). V gave up 4 bases and J gave up 4 bases, with 19 bases separating them. Germline values: CDR1 GTSNPN, CDR2 SVGIG (reference sequence). The CDR3 has 15 residues.

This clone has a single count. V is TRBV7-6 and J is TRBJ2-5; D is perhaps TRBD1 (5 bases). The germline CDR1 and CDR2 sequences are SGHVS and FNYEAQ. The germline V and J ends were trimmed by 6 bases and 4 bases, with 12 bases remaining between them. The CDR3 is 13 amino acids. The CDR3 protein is CASSSSGLETQYF. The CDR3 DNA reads TGTGCCAGCAGTTCGTCAGGGTTAGAGACCCAGTACTTC.

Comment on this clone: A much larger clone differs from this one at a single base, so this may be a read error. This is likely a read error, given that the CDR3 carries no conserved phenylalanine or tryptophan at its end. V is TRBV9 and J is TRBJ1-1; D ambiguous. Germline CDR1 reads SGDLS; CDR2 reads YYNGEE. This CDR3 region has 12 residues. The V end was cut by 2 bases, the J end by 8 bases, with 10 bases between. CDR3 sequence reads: CASSVLAAEAFL. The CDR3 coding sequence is TGTGCCAGCAGCGTCTTGGCAGCCGAAGCTTTCCTT.

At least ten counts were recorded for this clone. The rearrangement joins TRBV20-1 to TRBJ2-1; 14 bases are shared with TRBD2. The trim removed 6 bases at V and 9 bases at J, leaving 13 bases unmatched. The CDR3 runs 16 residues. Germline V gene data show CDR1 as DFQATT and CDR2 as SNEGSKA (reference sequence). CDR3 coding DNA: TGCAGTGCCGGAAGGGTCGGGACTAGCGGGAGTAGTGAGCAGTTCTTC. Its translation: CSAGRVGTSGSSEQFF.

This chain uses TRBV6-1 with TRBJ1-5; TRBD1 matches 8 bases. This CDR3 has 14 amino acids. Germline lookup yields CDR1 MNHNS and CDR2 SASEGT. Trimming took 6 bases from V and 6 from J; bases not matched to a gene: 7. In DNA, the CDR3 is TGTGCCAGCAGCCCGGGGACAGGAGGTCAGCCCCAGCATTTT. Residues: CASSPGTGGQPQHF.

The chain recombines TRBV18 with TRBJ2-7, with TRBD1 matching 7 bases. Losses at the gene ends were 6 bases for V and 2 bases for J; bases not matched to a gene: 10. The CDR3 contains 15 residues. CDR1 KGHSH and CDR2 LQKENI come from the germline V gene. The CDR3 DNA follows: TGTGCCAGCTCCCCCTCACGACAGGGCACCTACGAGCAGTACTTC. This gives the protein CASSPSRQGTYEQYF.

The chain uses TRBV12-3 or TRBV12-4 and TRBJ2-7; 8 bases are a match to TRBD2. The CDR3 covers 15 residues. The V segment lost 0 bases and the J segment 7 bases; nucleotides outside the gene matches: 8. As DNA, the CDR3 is TGTGCCAGCAGTTTAGCGCTTGGACTAGCCCGGGAGCAGTACTTC. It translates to CASSLALGLAREQYF.

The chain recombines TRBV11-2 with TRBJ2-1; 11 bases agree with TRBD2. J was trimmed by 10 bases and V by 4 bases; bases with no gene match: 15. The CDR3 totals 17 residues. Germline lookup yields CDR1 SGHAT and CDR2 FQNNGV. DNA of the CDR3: TGTGCCAGCAGCTCTCTGTTAGCGGGAGGGGCGATTCACGAGCAGTTCTTC. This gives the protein CASSSLLAGGAIHEQFF.

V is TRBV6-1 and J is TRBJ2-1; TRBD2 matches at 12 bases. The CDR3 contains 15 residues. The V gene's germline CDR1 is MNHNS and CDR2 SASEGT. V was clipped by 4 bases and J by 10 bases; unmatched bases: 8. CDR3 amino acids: CASSGRLAGALEQFF. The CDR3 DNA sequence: TGTGCCAGCAGTGGGCGACTAGCGGGAGCTCTGGAGCAGTTCTTC.

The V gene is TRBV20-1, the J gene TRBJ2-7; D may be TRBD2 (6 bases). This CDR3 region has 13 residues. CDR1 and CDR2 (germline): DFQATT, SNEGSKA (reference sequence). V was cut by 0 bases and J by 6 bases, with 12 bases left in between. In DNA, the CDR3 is TGCAGTGCTAGAGATTGGGGGGTGAGCGAGCAGTACTTC. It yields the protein CSARDWGVSEQYF.

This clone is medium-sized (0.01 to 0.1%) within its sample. The CDR3 DNA reads as TGTGCCAGCAGTATCATCGGGACGCTCAATGAGCAGTTCTTC. This codes for CASSIIGTLNEQFF. This sequence joins TRBV6-1 and TRBJ2-1; D assignment may be TRBD1 or TRBD2 (5 bases each). Trimming removed 5 bases at V and 6 bases at J, with 14 bases between. In germline, CDR1 is MNHNS, CDR2 SASEGT. The CDR3 extends over 14 amino acids.

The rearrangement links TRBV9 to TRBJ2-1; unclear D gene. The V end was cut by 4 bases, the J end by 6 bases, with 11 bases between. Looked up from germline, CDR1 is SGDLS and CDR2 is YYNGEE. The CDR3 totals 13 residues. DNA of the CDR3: TGTGCCAGCAGCCTGGGCCGTAGCAATGAGCAGTTCTTC. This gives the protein CASSLGRSNEQFF.

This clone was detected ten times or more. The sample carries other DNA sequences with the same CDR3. For the CDR3, the DNA is TGCGCCAGCAGCTTGGGGGGCCAGGGTGGGGCCAACGTCCTGACTTTC. Protein sequence: CASSLGGQGGANVLTF. The rearrangement joins TRBV5-1 to TRBJ2-6; tentatively, D is TRBD1 (5 bases). Germline CDR1 SGHRS, CDR2 YFSETQ. V was pared by 0 bases and J by 3 bases, with 10 bases between. The CDR3 has 16 residues.

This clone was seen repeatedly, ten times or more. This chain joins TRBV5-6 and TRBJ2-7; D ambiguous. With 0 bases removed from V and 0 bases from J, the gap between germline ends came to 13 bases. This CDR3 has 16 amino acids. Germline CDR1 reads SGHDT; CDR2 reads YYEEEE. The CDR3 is CASSLGPRSSSYEQYF. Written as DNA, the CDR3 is TGTGCCAGCAGCTTGGGGCCTCGCTCCTCCTCCTACGAGCAGTACTTC.

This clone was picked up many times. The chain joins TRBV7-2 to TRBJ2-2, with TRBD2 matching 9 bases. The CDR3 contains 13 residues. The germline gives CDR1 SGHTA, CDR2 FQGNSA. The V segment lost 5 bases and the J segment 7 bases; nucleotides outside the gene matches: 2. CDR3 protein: CASSISGSGELFF. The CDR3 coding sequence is TGTGCCAGCAGCATTAGCGGGAGCGGGGAGCTGTTTTTT.